The TCR beta chain under discussion was sequenced for a study of OX40 agonist ivuxolimab in advanced cancers. The assay was immunoSEQ multiplex PCR, and TCRdb's table has in-frame clones only and misses some. The table records about 79,000 clones, about nine tenths of them present only once. Concerning this clone itself: The antigen is undetermined.

Whole-study findings and limits: Both blood CD4+ and CD8+ T cells showed clonal growth by week 6 at 0.1 to 3.0 mg/kg.

This CDR3 region has 14 residues. The germline gives CDR1 LNHDA, CDR2 SQIVND (reference sequence). J lost 3 bases, V lost 5 bases, and 7 bases had no gene match. Enrollment shut out patients with autoimmune disease history or systemic immunosuppression. The V and J genes are TRBV19 and TRBJ2-7, with TRBD2 matching 7 bases. The source material was CD4+ or CD8+ T cells sorted from blood, sampled in a trial of the OX40 agonist ivuxolimab. This TCR derives from an adult with an advanced solid tumor such as melanoma, head and neck, liver or kidney cancer. The CDR3 bases are TGTGCCAGTAGTCCCCGACTAGCTAACTACGAGCAGTACTTC. Translated: CASSPRLANYEQYF.